The rows below give T cell receptor beta chains drawn from one sample of a study of T cells in localized non-small cell lung cancer. Clones were sequenced by immunoSEQ multiplex PCR, and TCRdb holds only the in-frame ones, with some missing. The sample has around 30,000 clones, 91% seen once. The material was PBMCs, obtained before any cancer treatment. Receptors were obtained from a man aged 35 to 70 with stage II lung adenocarcinoma. CDR3s include the opening cysteine and the closing phenylalanine or tryptophan.

v_call	j_call	cdr3_length	cdr3_aa
TRBV6-1	TRBJ2-7	11	CASTSVYEQYF
TRBV19	TRBJ1-3	11	CASRIGNTIYF
TRBV9	TRBJ2-1	15	CASSVGVAGGLEQFF
TRBV6-1	TRBJ2-5	14	CASSDGWPGETQYF
TRBV30	TRBJ2-3	13	CAWSQNRFLGQYF
TRBV4-2	TRBJ2-6	19	CASSQEGLAASSGANVLTF
TRBV10-2	TRBJ2-7	14	CASRPQGGGNEQYF
TRBV5-1	TRBJ1-2	14	CASSPGGGNYGYTF
TRBV7-8	TRBJ2-3	15	CASSPREGSTDTQYF
TRBV30	TRBJ1-3	17	CAWSGDRGSPSGNTIYF
TRBV7-9	TRBJ2-7	17	CASSSGGGDRSPYEQYF
TRBV19	TRBJ2-1	15	CASSITSGTSYGQFF
TRBV15	TRBJ1-5	15	CATSRDRGDGQPQHF
TRBV5-6	TRBJ2-3	12	CASSAGGAEPHF
TRBV19	TRBJ2-5	13	CASRYRGVETQYF
TRBV4-3	TRBJ2-1	13	CASSQEDRNEQFF
TRBV15	TRBJ2-7	16	CATSRDLAGGLYEQYF
TRBV5-1	TRBJ2-1	14	CASRLQSGTVEQFF
TRBV25-1	TRBJ2-5	16	CASSGTPGESQETQYF
TRBV12-5	TRBJ1-1	14	CASGLQGAYTEAFF
TRBV28	TRBJ2-3	14	CASTRGTGTDTQYF
TRBV5-6	TRBJ1-1	13	CASSLPKNTEAFF
TRBV4-1	TRBJ2-1	13	CASSHPGLDEQFF
TRBV11-1	TRBJ2-5	13	CASREDPWETQYF
TRBV11-2	TRBJ2-1	17	CASSLGGAAEPYNEQFF
TRBV5-1	TRBJ2-3	16	CASSDGTRGRTDTQYF
TRBV27	TRBJ2-1	15	CASSLQTPGYNEQFF
TRBV5-4	TRBJ2-5	14	CASSRRQGKETQYF
TRBV2	TRBJ2-3	14	CASSRHPQPGTQYF
TRBV28	TRBJ2-7	14	CASGSSGRANEQYF
TRBV7-9	NA	16	CASSPRGGRLVYEQYF
TRBV4-2	TRBJ1-5	16	CASSPDPGQRNQPQHF
TRBV7-3	TRBJ2-1	15	CASSLGQGSYNEQFF
TRBV7-9	TRBJ2-6	17	CASSLGTGTSGANVLTF
TRBV29-1	TRBJ2-2	14	CSGQASGNTGELFF
TRBV7-8	TRBJ2-1	15	CASSSIASSYNEQFF
TRBV11-3	TRBJ2-7	16	CASSFPPSGGRREQYF
TRBV7-9	TRBJ2-4	19	CASSLGGLAGGWGKNIQYF
TRBV19	TRBJ1-1	15	CASSGPGKLNTEAFF
TRBV25-1	TRBJ2-1	11	CASSRVNEQFF
TRBV10-3	TRBJ2-6	19	CAINPGQKVIGSGANVLTF
TRBV27	TRBJ1-2	16	CASSFRDRPGLYGYTF
TRBV7-2	TRBJ1-1	17	CASSPGAGGLLNTEAFF
TRBV11-2	TRBJ2-7	15	CASSATDTRSYEQYF
TRBV15	TRBJ1-5	15	CATSRPGQSFQPQHF
TRBV6-5	TRBJ1-2	15	CASSRDRSGFYGYTF
TRBV27	TRBJ2-1	15	CASSLGGTVPNEQFF
TRBV7-9	TRBJ2-7	16	CASSLSVAGLRGEQYF
TRBV7-9	TRBJ2-5	15	CASSLLAGGDRTQYF
TRBV11-3	TRBJ1-3	14	CASSRTGSGNTIYF
TRBV11-3	TRBJ1-2	15	CASSFSPASNYGYTF